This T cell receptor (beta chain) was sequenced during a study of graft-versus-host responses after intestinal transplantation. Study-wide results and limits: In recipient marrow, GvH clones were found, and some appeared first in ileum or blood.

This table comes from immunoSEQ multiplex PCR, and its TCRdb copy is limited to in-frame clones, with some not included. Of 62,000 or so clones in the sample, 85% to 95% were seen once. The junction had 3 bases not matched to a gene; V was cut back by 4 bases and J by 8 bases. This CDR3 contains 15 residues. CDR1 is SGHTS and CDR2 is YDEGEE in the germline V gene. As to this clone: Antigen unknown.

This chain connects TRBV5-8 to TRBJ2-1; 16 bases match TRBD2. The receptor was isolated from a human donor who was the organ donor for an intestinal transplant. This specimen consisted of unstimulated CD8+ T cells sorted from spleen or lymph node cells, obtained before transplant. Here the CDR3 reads CASSLGLAGGDEQFF. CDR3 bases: TGTGCCAGCAGCCTGGGACTAGCGGGAGGGGATGAGCAGTTCTTC.